This T cell receptor beta chain was sequenced during a study of cytomegalovirus exposure and HLA in healthy donors. It was with 60 Vbeta and 13 Jbeta primers that the PCR ran. Clones were sequenced by immunoSEQ multiplex PCR, and TCRdb holds only the in-frame ones, with some missing. This sample has 97,000 or so clones, with 70% found just once. The V end was cut by 0 bases, the J end by 2 bases, with 11 bases between. Germline V gives CDR1 LGHNA, CDR2 YNFKEQ. The CDR3 is 16 amino acids. The donors, nominally healthy at sampling, likely had unrecorded immune exposures. The sequencing input was PBMCs. The source of this sequence is a man between 50 and 59 years old in good health and CMV-seronegative. V and J are TRBV4-2 and TRBJ2-1; D gene uncertain. The CDR3 loop is CASSQDGDIAYNEQFF. The CDR3 bases are TGTGCCAGCAGCCAAGATGGTGATATAGCCTACAATGAGCAGTTCTTC.